This TCR beta chain was profiled in a study of T cells in Graves' hyperthyroidism and ophthalmopathy. The V end lost 4 bases, the J end lost 3 bases, and 19 bases lay between the germline ends. The CDR3 covers 16 residues. Germline CDR1 is SGHRS and CDR2 is YFSETQ. RNA transcripts provided the source from which TCR beta CDR3 regions were amplified. First-round RT-PCR targeting the TCR CDR3 was performed with the HTBI primer set. TCRdb reprocessed the multiplex PCR reads via MiXCR and lists one record per CDR3 protein. The table has under 700,000 distinct CDR3 sequences, roughly 50% seen once. Across 18 months, stable Graves' hyperthyroidism was marked by no progression to ophthalmopathy.

This clonotype originated in a woman between 18 and 29 years old with Graves' hyperthyroidism. The sample consisted of peripheral blood or thyroid tissue (not recorded which). The chain links TRBV5-1 to TRBJ1-1; D ambiguous. CDR3 DNA sequence: TGCGCCAGCAGCCCCGGCAGTGGCCTTCTGGACACTGAAGCTTTCTTT. Amino acid sequence: CASSPGSGLLDTEAFF.